This T cell receptor beta chain originates from a study of shared clonotypes between healthy human individuals. Repertoires were generated with immunoSEQ multiplex PCR, while TCRdb's copy carries only in-frame clones and drops some. Among about 1.1 million clones listed, around 82% were seen once. Germline CDR1 and CDR2: MDHEN and SYDVKM. Trimming took 7 bases from V and 5 from J, leaving 14 bases between them. The CDR3 sequence is 14 residues long. Sequencing input: memory CD4+ T cells from PBMCs. As to subset: CD45RA-negative fraction. This receptor was taken from a man younger than 30 in good health. Some clones in this sample may be carry-over from other donors' samples. V and J are TRBV28 and TRBJ1-4; no firm D call. DNA of the CDR3: TGTGCCAGCATCGAGGGCAGGCCAAATGAAAAACTGTTTTTT. Translated, it gives CASIEGRPNEKLFF.